This T cell receptor (beta chain) was recorded in a study of glioma-infiltrating T cells after dendritic cell vaccination. Repertoires were generated with immunoSEQ multiplex PCR, while TCRdb's copy carries only in-frame clones and drops some. The sample carries 40,000 to 60,000 clones, approximately 83% recorded once. The receptor was isolated from a human donor with glioblastoma. This material consisted of blood, taken before dendritic cell vaccination.

The chain's CDR3 is CASSISPTGAMNTEAFF. DNA for the CDR3: TGTGCCAGTAGTATTAGCCCGACAGGGGCCATGAACACTGAAGCTTTCTTT. This chain connects TRBV19 to TRBJ1-1; 8 bases map to TRBD1. The junction had 9 bases not matched to a gene; V was cut back by 3 bases and J by 0 bases. Per the germline V gene, CDR1 is LNHDA and CDR2 is SQIVND (reference sequence). This CDR3 spans 17 amino acids.